Below are 24 T cell receptor beta chains sequenced from a single sample in a study of shared clonotypes between healthy human individuals. Clones were read by immunoSEQ multiplex PCR, and TCRdb kept only the in-frame ones, dropping some. This table holds 2,100,000 or so clones, approximately 94% found once. Material for sequencing was naive CD4+ T cells sorted from blood. As to subset: CD45RA+ positively selected. The receptor set was obtained from a man aged 18 to 29 in good health.

The chain combines TRBV18 with TRBJ1-2; the D gene is possibly TRBD1 (6 bases). Trimming shortened V by 3 bases and J by 2 bases, and 13 bases separated the two germline ends. This CDR3 comprises 15 residues. Looked up from germline, CDR1 is KGHSH and CDR2 is LQKENI. The CDR3 loop reads CASSPDWGQNYGYTF. The DNA of the CDR3 is TGTGCCAGCTCACCCGATTGGGGGCAGAACTATGGCTACACCTTC.

The chain combines TRBV11-2 with TRBJ2-7, with 7 bases aligning to TRBD1. Trimming took 4 bases from V and 7 from J; bases not matched to a gene: 13. This CDR3 comprises 15 residues. The germline CDR1 and CDR2 sequences are SGHAT and FQNNGV. DNA of the CDR3: TGTGCCAGCAGCTCCCCCGCGACAGGGATGGGTGAGCAGTACTTC. It specifies CASSSPATGMGEQYF. Variable domain in full (rest from reference TRBV11-2 and TRBJ2-7): EAGVAQSPRYKIIEKRQSVAFWCNPISGHATLYWYQQILGQGPKLLIQFQNNGVVDDSQLPKDRFSAERLKGVDSTLKIQPAKLEDSAVYLCASSSPATGMGEQYFGPGTRLTVT.

The chain combines TRBV6-5 with TRBJ1-2; possibly TRBD1 for D (6 bases). V was cut by 8 bases and J by 2 bases, with 15 bases left in between. Germline V lookup: CDR1 MNHEY, CDR2 SVGAGI. This CDR3 is built from 14 residues. The CDR3 reads CASAADRPNYGYTF. CDR3 in DNA: TGTGCCAGCGCTGCCGACAGGCCGAACTATGGCTACACCTTC.

This clone is a singleton in its sample. The chain links TRBV7-9 to TRBJ2-2; D ambiguous. V lost 0 bases and J 1 base, leaving 6 bases between the germline ends. Germline V gene sequence: CDR1 SEHNR, CDR2 FQNEAQ (reference sequence). The CDR3 extends over 15 amino acids. Here the CDR3 DNA reads TGTGCCAGCAGCTTAGCCAAGGGGAACACCGGGGAGCTGTTTTTT. This codes for CASSLAKGNTGELFF.

The rearrangement uses TRBV5-1 and TRBJ2-1; 8 nucleotides agree with TRBD2. Germline V gene lookup returns CDR1 SGHRS and CDR2 YFSETQ. The junction had 8 bases not matched to a gene; V was cut back by 4 bases and J by 5 bases. This CDR3 has 15 residues. CDR3 DNA: TGCGCCAGCAGCCCCGGGAGGGAGTGGGACAATGAGCAGTTCTTC. As protein: CASSPGREWDNEQFF.

The chain employs TRBV27 and TRBJ1-5, with D perhaps TRBD1 (5 bases). Trimming stripped 2 bases from V and 5 bases from J, with 13 bases between. Looked up from germline, CDR1 is MNHEY and CDR2 is SMNVEV (reference sequence). The CDR3 length is 15 residues. The chain's CDR3 is CASSLGVGADQPQHF. CDR3 nucleotides: TGTGCCAGCAGTTTAGGAGTAGGGGCGGATCAGCCCCAGCATTTT.

V is TRBV7-9 and J is TRBJ2-1; no clear D. Germline lookup yields CDR1 SEHNR and CDR2 FQNEAQ (reference sequence). The V end lost 1 base, the J end lost 2 bases, and 9 bases lay between the germline ends. The CDR3 is 15 residues long. The DNA for the CDR3 is TGTGCCAGCAGCTTAGGCTACGATACCTACAATGAGCAGTTCTTC. Amino acid sequence: CASSLGYDTYNEQFF.

This clone turned up a few times. The rearrangement joins TRBV27 to TRBJ1-1; no clear D. The CDR3 runs 13 residues. The V gene lost 6 bases and the J gene lost 3 bases, with 11 bases spanning the gap. CDR1 is MNHEY, CDR2 SMNVEV, per germline (reference sequence). The CDR3 sequence: CASSEKGDTEAFF. The CDR3 DNA reads TGTGCCAGCAGCGAAAAGGGAGACACTGAAGCTTTCTTT.

The chain recombines TRBV5-8 with TRBJ2-7, with D tentatively TRBD1 (6 bases). V was clipped by 0 bases and J by 7 bases, with 17 bases between them. Germline loops: CDR1 SGHTS, CDR2 YDEGEE. The CDR3 consists of 15 residues. The CDR3 DNA reads as TGTGCCAGCAGCTTGGAAGGCAGGGGAGATGGAGAGCAGTACTTC. Protein product: CASSLEGRGDGEQYF.

This clone appeared once. CDR3 sequence: CAISDRGPETGELFF. The CDR3, as DNA: TGTGCCATCAGCGACAGGGGGCCAGAAACCGGGGAGCTGTTTTTT. The chain couples TRBV10-3 to TRBJ2-2; 10 bases are shared with TRBD1. The CDR3 covers 15 residues. The ends lost 6 bases at V and 5 bases at J; junction bases unmatched: 6. CDR1 and CDR2 from the germline V gene are ENHRY and SYGVKD.

This clone came up once. The chain has TRBV7-6 and TRBJ2-2, with a tentative D call TRBD2 (5 bases). The ends were cut back, 1 base at V and 6 bases at J, with 12 bases in the middle. CDR3 length: 15 residues. Germline V lookup: CDR1 SGHVS, CDR2 FNYEAQ. CDR3 sequence: CASSLEGGSAGELFF. Here the CDR3 DNA reads TGTGCCAGCAGCTTAGAAGGCGGGTCGGCCGGGGAGCTGTTTTTT.

The chain has TRBV7-9 and TRBJ2-7; 12 bases are a match to TRBD2. The V gene's germline CDR1 is SEHNR and CDR2 FQNEAQ (reference sequence). The CDR3 totals 17 residues. With 3 bases clipped from V and 0 bases from J, the junction kept 6 bases outside the gene matches. This chain's CDR3 is CASSFYRTSGTSYEQYF. As DNA, the CDR3 is TGTGCCAGCAGCTTCTACCGGACTAGCGGGACCTCCTACGAGCAGTACTTC. Based on the CDR3 plus reference TRBV7-9 and TRBJ2-7, the full variable domain is DTGVSQNPRHKITKRGQNVTFRCDPISEHNRLYWYRQTLGQGPEFLTYFQNEAQLEKSRLLSDRFSAERPKGSFSTLEIQRTEQGDSAMYLCASSFYRTSGTSYEQYFGPGTRLTVT.

The CDR3 protein is CASSSSGVSPYEQYF. The DNA for the CDR3 is TGTGCCAGCAGTTCTTCAGGGGTCTCACCATACGAGCAGTACTTC. The chain links TRBV6-5 to TRBJ2-7; TRBD1 might be the D (6 bases). The ends were cut back, 4 bases at V and 4 bases at J, with 17 bases in the middle. Germline-derived CDR1 and CDR2 are MNHEY and SVGAGI. The CDR3 covers 15 residues.

V is TRBV5-3 and J is TRBJ1-1; D call uncertain. TRBV5-3 is designated an ORF whose function remains uncertain. V lost 2 bases and J 10 bases, leaving 12 bases between the germline ends. The CDR3 totals 12 residues. CDR3 DNA: TGTGCCAGAAGCTTTCAGCCGCCAGGAGCTTTCTTT. It translates to CARSFQPPGAFF.

The V call is TRBV9, the J call TRBJ2-2; D perhaps matches TRBD2 (6 bases). V was clipped by 0 bases and J by 4 bases, with 7 bases between them. Germline V gene data show CDR1 as SGDLS and CDR2 as YYNGEE. The length of the CDR3 is 14 residues. DNA of the CDR3: TGTGCCAGCAGCGTAGTGGGGGGCACCGGGGAGCTGTTTTTT. Encoded protein: CASSVVGGTGELFF.

The chain carries TRBV28 and TRBJ1-1, with a tentative D call TRBD1 (6 bases). CDR1 and CDR2 from the germline V gene are MDHEN and SYDVKM. The CDR3 length is 13 residues. V lost 11 bases, J lost 0 bases, and 13 bases lay in between. CDR3: CALTDRMNTEAFF. The CDR3 bases are TGTGCCCTAACGGACAGAATGAACACTGAAGCTTTCTTT.

The rearrangement links TRBV2 to TRBJ1-1; 7 nucleotides align to TRBD1. Germline CDR1 reads SNHLY; CDR2 reads FYNNEI. The length of the CDR3 is 14 residues. V shed 3 bases, J shed 11 bases, and the junction held 12 bases outside the gene matches. CDR3 in DNA: TGTGCCAGCAGTGAGAACGGACAGGCGGCCCGGGCTTTCTTT. Translating gives CASSENGQAARAFF.

As regards this clone: Other DNA sequences of this sample code for an identical CDR3. This sequence joins TRBV9 and TRBJ2-3; 7 bases align to TRBD1. After removal of 4 bases from V and 2 bases from J, the junction contained 1 base not matched to a gene. The CDR3 contains 13 residues. From germline, CDR1 is SGDLS and CDR2 YYNGEE. The DNA for the CDR3 is TGTGCCAGCAGCACAGGGGACACAGATACGCAGTATTTT. Translating gives CASSTGDTDTQYF.

V gene TRBV27 combines with J gene TRBJ2-7; possible D gene TRBD2, 6 bases. CDR3 length equals 15 residues. Per germline, CDR1 MNHEY and CDR2 SMNVEV (reference sequence). V lost 5 bases and J 1 base, leaving 15 bases between the germline ends. The CDR3 reads CASSGPGLASYEQYF. The CDR3 DNA is TGTGCCAGCAGTGGGCCGGGACTGGCATCCTACGAGCAGTACTTC.

V gene TRBV28 combines with J gene TRBJ1-3; TRBD1 matches 11 bases. The CDR3 consists of 16 residues. With 6 bases clipped from V and 6 bases from J, the junction kept 10 bases outside the gene matches. Looked up from germline, CDR1 is MDHEN and CDR2 is SYDVKM. Here the CDR3 reads CASSSHGTGGLNTIYF. The CDR3 coding sequence is TGTGCCAGCAGCTCCCACGGGACAGGGGGATTAAACACCATATATTTT.

The chain employs TRBV29-1 and TRBJ2-3; the match to TRBD2 covers 11 bases. This CDR3 comprises 19 residues. With V trimmed by 1 base and J by 2 bases, 14 bases remained unmatched. CDR1 and CDR2 from the germline V gene are SQVTM and ANQGSEA. CDR3 DNA: TGCAGCGTTGAAGGTATAGCGGGAGGGCCTGGGCCTTCCACAGATACGCAGTATTTT. Translated: CSVEGIAGGPGPSTDTQYF.

The chain uses TRBV25-1 and TRBJ2-7; no reliable D call. Germline V CDR1 and CDR2: MGHDK, SYGVNS. This CDR3 has 13 residues. Trimming removed 4 bases at V and 1 base at J, with 8 bases between. As DNA, the CDR3 is TGTGCCAGCAGTGGTCCCAAATCCTACGAGCAGTACTTC. The encoded protein is CASSGPKSYEQYF.

V usage is TRBV27 and J usage is TRBJ2-3, with 12 bases that match TRBD2. J gave up 1 base and V 4 bases, and 3 bases lay outside the gene matches. The CDR3 extends over 16 amino acids. Germline CDR1 MNHEY, CDR2 SMNVEV (reference sequence). The CDR3 DNA reads TGTGCCAGCAGTTCACGACTAGCGGGGGGCACAGATACGCAGTATTTT. This encodes CASSSRLAGGTDTQYF.

CDR3 residues: CASSSLPRLANYNEQFF. DNA for the CDR3: TGTGCCAGCAGCTCCCTTCCGCGACTAGCGAACTACAATGAGCAGTTCTTC. The chain uses TRBV7-2 and TRBJ2-1; 8 bases map to TRBD2. The CDR3 consists of 17 residues. The V gene end was trimmed by 4 bases and the J gene end by 3 bases; junction bases not matched to a gene: 11. From germline, CDR1 is SGHTA and CDR2 FQGNSA.